One sample yielded the 32 T cell receptor beta chains listed below, sequenced in a study of blood T cell repertoires in COVID-19. The repertoire was sequenced with immunoSEQ multiplex PCR; TCRdb's copy has only in-frame clones and lacks some. The sample lists around 250,000 clones, 70% to 90% occurring once. Input material: peripheral blood. The source of these receptors is a woman aged 25 to 39 with active or convalescent COVID-19.

The DNA of the CDR3 is TGTGCCAGCAGCCCTAGAGGCGGATCCTCTGGGGCCAACGTCCTGACTTTC. It is translated as CASSPRGGSSGANVLTF. The chain joins TRBV7-2 to TRBJ2-6; D remains ambiguous. V lost 5 bases, J lost 0 bases, and 14 bases lay in between. The length of the CDR3 is 17 residues. Germline CDR1 SGHTA, CDR2 FQGNSA.

The genes are TRBV25-1 and TRBJ1-1; 7 bases line up with TRBD1. Trimming at V came to 4 bases and at J to 6 bases, leaving 5 bases not matched to a gene. The CDR3 runs 13 residues. Germline V gives CDR1 MGHDK, CDR2 SYGVNS. The CDR3 spells CASSATGSSEAFF. CDR3 nucleotides: TGTGCCAGCAGTGCGACAGGGAGTTCTGAAGCTTTCTTT.

This CDR3 reads CASSLASGGALRYTF. The CDR3 DNA reads as TGTGCCAGCAGCTTAGCGAGTGGGGGCGCGCTTCGCTACACCTTC. The chain combines TRBV7-8 with TRBJ1-2; D possibly corresponds to TRBD1 (6 bases). Trimming shortened V by 0 bases and J by 9 bases, and 17 bases separated the two germline ends. CDR3 length: 15 amino acids. Germline CDR1 SGHVS, CDR2 FQNEAQ.

V and J are TRBV4-3 and TRBJ2-3, with 10 bases matching TRBD2. Germline CDR1 LGHNA, CDR2 YSLEER. This CDR3 has 16 residues. Trimming removed 0 bases from V and 4 bases from J; junction bases left unmatched: 4. CDR3 amino acids: CASSQDWTSGADTQYF. The CDR3 region has the DNA TGCGCCAGCAGCCAAGATTGGACTAGCGGCGCAGATACGCAGTATTTT.

The V and J genes are TRBV12-2 and TRBJ1-2. TRBV12-2 counts as a pseudogene. This CDR3 is 12 amino acids long. The CDR3 region has the DNA TGTGCAAGTCGCCCCCGAGGGTATGGCTACACCTTC. It encodes CASRPRGYGYTF.

V is TRBV10-3 and J is TRBJ2-5, with TRBD2 matching over 8 bases. Trimming at V came to 5 bases and at J to 4 bases, leaving 9 bases not matched to a gene. Germline CDR1 and CDR2: ENHRY and SYGVKD. There are 15 residues in the CDR3. CDR3 sequence: CAISPGPRGGETQYF. In nucleotides, the CDR3 is TGTGCCATCAGTCCAGGTCCCCGGGGGGGAGAGACCCAGTACTTC.

CDR3 DNA sequence: TGTGCCAGCAGCCCGGGACAGGAGGGTTTCGGCAATCAGCCCCAGCATTTT. Translating it yields CASSPGQEGFGNQPQHF. This chain uses TRBV6-2 or TRBV6-3 with TRBJ1-5; 8 nucleotides match TRBD1. Germline V gene sequence: CDR1 MNHEY, CDR2 SVGEGT. V dropped 6 bases and J dropped 2; count of bases not matched to a gene: 12. CDR3 length equals 17 residues.

The chain is built from TRBV12-3 or TRBV12-4 and TRBJ1-2, with TRBD1 identical over 7 bases. The CDR3 totals 13 residues. The V segment lost 6 bases and the J segment 4 bases; nucleotides outside the gene matches: 5. This chain's CDR3 is CASRDQGGYGYTF. In DNA form, the CDR3 reads TGTGCCAGCAGGGATCAGGGGGGCTATGGCTACACCTTC.

V gene TRBV6-2 or TRBV6-3 combines with J gene TRBJ1-4; the match to TRBD1 covers 7 bases. The CDR3 extends over 15 amino acids. Per the germline V gene, CDR1 is MNHEY and CDR2 is SVGEGT. Trimming removed 5 bases from V and 8 bases from J; junction bases left unmatched: 11. CDR3 nucleotides: TGTGCCAGCAGTCGTCCGACAGGGCAAGGAGAAAAACTGTTTTTT. It is translated as CASSRPTGQGEKLFF.

The chain recombines TRBV6-5 with TRBJ1-6, with D perhaps TRBD1 (6 bases). Trimming took off 10 bases at V and 10 bases at J, with 17 bases between the two ends. From germline, CDR1 is MNHEY and CDR2 SVGAGI. This CDR3 is built from 13 residues. CDR3 coding DNA: TGTGCCACCGCAAGTGGGGGCGGCTCACCCCTCCACTTT. It is translated as CATASGGGSPLHF.

V gene TRBV29-1 combines with J gene TRBJ2-3; 8 bases map to TRBD2. This CDR3 has 14 residues. Looked up from germline, CDR1 is SQVTM and CDR2 is ANQGSEA. Trimming removed 0 bases from V and 7 bases from J; junction bases left unmatched: 6. CDR3 coding DNA: TGCAGCGTTGAAGATCGCCTAGCGGGCTATACGCAGTATTTT. It encodes CSVEDRLAGYTQYF.

This clone was observed a handful of times. J is TRBJ2-5 and V is TRBV7-2, with D possibly matching TRBD2 (7 bases). The germline V gene encodes CDR1 SGHTA and CDR2 FQGNSA. CDR3 length: 16 residues. The V end lost 6 bases, the J end lost 1 base, and 18 bases lay between the germline ends. The CDR3 DNA reads as TGTGCCAGCAGGCCGGGGGGCGGGGGCTCCCAAGAGACCCAGTACTTC. Protein sequence: CASRPGGGGSQETQYF.

V gene TRBV18 combines with J gene TRBJ1-2; TRBD1 aligns across 8 bases. In germline, CDR1 is KGHSH, CDR2 LQKENI. V dropped 3 bases and J dropped 3; count of bases not matched to a gene: 3. CDR3 length: 14 residues. CDR3 loop: CASSPPDRDYGYTF. The CDR3 DNA is TGTGCCAGCTCACCCCCGGACAGGGACTATGGCTACACCTTC.

The chain uses TRBV19 and TRBJ1-6; no definite D call. The CDR3 extends over 14 amino acids. CDR1 is LNHDA and CDR2 is SQIVND in the germline V gene (reference sequence). The V end was cut by 3 bases, the J end by 10 bases, with 13 bases between. The CDR3 DNA is TGTGCCAGTAGTATCAAGGGTAGCGGCTCACCCCTCCACTTT. Amino acids: CASSIKGSGSPLHF.

As DNA, the CDR3 is TGTGCCAGCTCACCAATGGGGGGTCGAGAGACCCAGTACTTC. Its protein is CASSPMGGRETQYF. The gene calls are TRBV18 and TRBJ2-5; the D gene is possibly TRBD2 (6 bases). The CDR3 contains 14 residues. The V gene lost 2 bases and the J gene lost 4 bases, with 11 bases spanning the gap. Per germline, CDR1 KGHSH and CDR2 LQKENI.

V gene TRBV18 combines with J gene TRBJ2-7; D unresolved. Germline CDR1 and CDR2: KGHSH and LQKENI. V shed 1 base and J shed 0 bases, with 10 bases lying between them. This CDR3 is 15 amino acids long. CDR3 DNA: TGTGCCAGCTCACCACAACAGCAGAGCTCCTACGAGCAGTACTTC. Translation: CASSPQQQSSYEQYF. The variable domain in full, completed from reference TRBV18 and TRBJ2-7, reads NAGVMQNPRHLVRRRGQEARLRCSPMKGHSHVYWYRQLPEEGLKFMVYLQKENIIDESGMPKERFSAEFPKEGPSILRIQQVVRGDSAAYFCASSPQQQSSYEQYFGPGTRLTVT.

The V gene is TRBV18, the J gene TRBJ1-4; D is possibly TRBD1 (5 bases). The germline V and J ends were trimmed by 3 bases and 7 bases, with 12 bases remaining between them. This CDR3 spans 14 amino acids. Germline lookup yields CDR1 KGHSH and CDR2 LQKENI. Here the CDR3 DNA reads TGTGCCAGCTCACCCTCAGGGCAGGGTGAAAAACTGTTTTTT. Translating it yields CASSPSGQGEKLFF.

The gene calls are TRBV6-5 and TRBJ1-2; 8 nucleotides line up with TRBD1. Unmatched junction bases numbered 10, after V lost 4 bases and J lost 9 bases. The V gene's germline CDR1 is MNHEY and CDR2 SVGAGI. The CDR3 covers 14 residues. CDR3 in DNA: TGTGCCAGCAGTTTAATCCAGGGGGCTTCGAGCTACACCTTC. Residues: CASSLIQGASSYTF.

The J gene is TRBJ1-2, the V gene TRBV28; D gene unclear. The germline gives CDR1 MDHEN, CDR2 SYDVKM. V was cut by 3 bases and J by 4 bases, with 12 bases left in between. The CDR3 contains 14 residues. CDR3 DNA sequence: TGTGCCAGCAGTTTTGGGCAGTCGATCTATGGCTACACCTTC. Translating gives CASSFGQSIYGYTF.

The rearrangement joins TRBV4-2 to TRBJ2-1; D is perhaps TRBD2 (5 bases). The CDR3 consists of 13 residues. V was clipped by 4 bases and J by 5 bases, with 9 bases between them. Germline-derived CDR1 and CDR2 are LGHNA and YNFKEQ. The CDR3 DNA reads as TGTGCCAGCAGCCCCCCGGAGGACAATGAGCAGTTCTTC. Translated: CASSPPEDNEQFF.

This clone came up once. V and J are TRBV18 and TRBJ1-5, with 9 bases aligning to TRBD1. The CDR3 consists of 18 residues. V trimming: 0 bases; J trimming: 4 bases; junction bases outside the gene matches: 10. Germline V CDR1 and CDR2: KGHSH, LQKENI. The CDR3 spells CASSPPSTGTGSNQPQHF. DNA of the CDR3: TGTGCCAGCTCACCACCCTCGACCGGGACAGGGTCAAATCAGCCCCAGCATTTT.

This rearrangement joins TRBV2 to TRBJ1-5, with D possibly matching TRBD1 (5 bases). Germline V gives CDR1 SNHLY, CDR2 FYNNEI. V was cut by 7 bases and J by 5 bases, with 12 bases left in between. CDR3 length: 13 amino acids. The CDR3 protein is CASTLPGDQPQHF. The CDR3 DNA reads as TGTGCCAGCACCCTCCCGGGGGATCAGCCCCAGCATTTT.

The rearrangement joins TRBV30 to TRBJ2-3; D is undetermined. CDR1 and CDR2 from the germline V gene are GTSNPN and SVGIG (reference sequence). The CDR3 is made up of 11 amino acids. V lost 5 bases and J 0 bases, leaving 3 bases between the germline ends. Written as DNA, the CDR3 is TGTGCCTGGGCTAGCACAGATACGCAGTATTTT. It translates to CAWASTDTQYF.

V usage is TRBV20-1 and J usage is TRBJ1-2; D is unresolved. The V gene's germline CDR1 is DFQATT and CDR2 SNEGSKA (reference sequence). The ends were cut back, 3 bases at V and 6 bases at J, with 17 bases in the middle. The CDR3 is 14 amino acids. The CDR3 here is CSASQAPTDNGYTF. The CDR3 nucleotides read TGCAGTGCTAGTCAGGCCCCGACGGATAATGGCTACACCTTC.

The rearrangement links TRBV9 to TRBJ1-2, with TRBD1 matching 8 bases. V dropped 3 bases and J dropped 4; count of bases not matched to a gene: 11. Germline CDR1 and CDR2: SGDLS and YYNGEE. The CDR3 is 16 residues long. The CDR3 loop reads CASSASGTGPSYGYTF. The CDR3 DNA sequence: TGTGCCAGCAGCGCGAGCGGGACAGGACCCTCCTATGGCTACACCTTC.

The chain uses TRBV6-4 and TRBJ1-5; D unresolved. This CDR3 is 13 amino acids long. Germline CDR1 reads MRHNA; CDR2 reads SNTAGT. V lost 3 bases, J lost 6 bases, and 9 bases lay in between. The CDR3 DNA follows: TGTGCCAGCAGTGATACCTCAGGTCAGCCCCAGCATTTT. As protein: CASSDTSGQPQHF.

V usage is TRBV21-1 and J usage is TRBJ2-7; whether TRBD1, the table's D call, matches the DNA was not checked. TRBV21-1 is marked as a pseudogene. This CDR3 spans 15 amino acids. CDR3 amino acids: CASSPPGTAPYEQYF. DNA of the CDR3: TGTGCCAGCAGCCCCCCCGGGACAGCTCCTTACGAGCAGTACTTC.

This chain uses TRBV4-1 with TRBJ1-2; unclear D gene. The CDR3 loop spans 14 amino acids. CDR1 and CDR2 (germline): MGHRA, YSYEKL. With 4 bases removed from V and 7 bases from J, the gap between germline ends came to 16 bases. The CDR3 sequence is CASSPEGGRGGYTF. DNA of the CDR3: TGCGCCAGCAGCCCAGAGGGCGGGCGTGGTGGCTACACCTTC.

This chain links TRBV5-6 with TRBJ1-6, with 10 bases that match TRBD1. This CDR3 spans 16 amino acids. The V gene's germline CDR1 is SGHDT and CDR2 YYEEEE. Trimming at V came to 3 bases and at J to 10 bases, leaving 10 bases not matched to a gene. CDR3 loop: CASSSRDRGGGSPLHF. The CDR3 DNA reads as TGTGCCAGCAGCTCCCGGGACAGGGGAGGAGGATCACCCCTCCACTTT. The full variable domain, with the rest looked up from reference TRBV5-6 and TRBJ1-6, is DAGVTQSPTHLIKTRGQQVTLRCSPKSGHDTVSWYQQALGQGPQFIFQYYEEEERQRGNFPDRFSGHQFPNYSSELNVNALLLGDSALYLCASSSRDRGGGSPLHFGNGTRLTVT.

This clone was detected only a few times. This chain uses TRBV6-4 with TRBJ2-1, with TRBD2 as a possible D gene (6 bases). The germline V and J ends were trimmed by 0 bases and 4 bases, with 10 bases remaining between them. This CDR3 is 15 amino acids long. The germline gives CDR1 MRHNA, CDR2 SNTAGT. CDR3 nucleotide sequence: TGTGCCAGCAGTGACTCTGCGGGGACTTACAATGAGCAGTTCTTC. Its translation is CASSDSAGTYNEQFF.

Only a few counts were recorded for this clone. The sample holds other DNA sequences that translate to the same CDR3. The chain combines TRBV18 with TRBJ1-6, with 9 bases fitting TRBD1. With V trimmed by 4 bases and J by 10 bases, 5 bases remained unmatched. Germline V lookup: CDR1 KGHSH, CDR2 LQKENI. The CDR3 loop spans 14 amino acids. CDR3 nucleotide sequence: TGTGCCAGCTCACAGGACAGGGGCGGATCACCCCTCCACTTT. Protein product: CASSQDRGGSPLHF.

The chain employs TRBV24-1 and TRBJ2-1, with 11 nucleotides matching TRBD1. Germline V gives CDR1 KGHDR, CDR2 SFDVKD. Trimming cost V 7 bases and J 8 bases; bases outside gene matches: 15. This CDR3 contains 17 residues. CDR3 DNA sequence: TGTGCCACCAGCCCACCCGAAGGACAGGGGGCTTCGGATGAGCAGTTCTTC. The encoded protein is CATSPPEGQGASDEQFF.